The rows below give T cell receptor beta chains drawn from one sample of a study of OX40 agonist ivuxolimab in advanced cancers. Sequencing was performed with immunoSEQ multiplex PCR; in TCRdb, only in-frame clones are kept and a portion is missing. Of tens of thousands of clones listed, around nine tenths are singletons. Sequencing used CD4+ or CD8+ T cells sorted from blood, obtained in a trial of the OX40 agonist ivuxolimab. The receptors shown here come from an adult with an advanced solid tumor such as melanoma, head and neck, liver or kidney cancer. The CDR3 runs from the conserved cysteine through the conserved F or W. The D gene is left open where the match is weak. For some rows the clone size is stated as once, few or many, or as a class when expanded; others skip it.

V,D,J,size,CDR3,DNA
TRBV15,.,TRBJ2-7,.,CATSSQGSSYEQYF,TGTGCCACCAGCAGCCAGGGGAGCTCCTACGAGCAGTACTTC
TRBV2,.,TRBJ2-3,.,CASSERDQTDTQYF,TGTGCCAGCAGCGAAAGGGATCAAACAGATACGCAGTATTTT
TRBV11-2,.,TRBJ1-2,.,CASSLGRGYGYTF,TGTGCCAGCAGCTTAGGCAGGGGCTATGGCTACACCTTC
TRBV15,.,TRBJ1-1,.,CATSSHRGTEAFF,TGTGCCACCAGCAGTCACCGAGGCACTGAAGCTTTCTTT
TRBV7-2,.,TRBJ2-7,.,CASSKEGGWDEQYF,TGTGCCAGCAGCAAAGAGGGGGGTTGGGACGAGCAGTACTTC
TRBV29-1,.,TRBJ1-4,.,CSVYIRGLDEKLFF,TGCAGCGTCTACATACGTGGGTTAGATGAAAAACTGTTTTTT
TRBV19,TRBD1,TRBJ2-7,once,CASSATGGKLSEQYF,TGTGCCAGTAGTGCGACAGGGGGTAAGCTGAGCGAGCAGTACTTC
TRBV23-1,.,TRBJ2-7,.,CASSPPRPYEQYF,TGCGCCAGCAGTCCTCCCCGACCATACGAGCAGTACTTC
TRBV4-1,.,TRBJ2-7,once,CASSTSQAVRSYEQYF,TGCGCCAGCAGCACAAGTCAGGCTGTGCGGTCCTACGAGCAGTACTTC
TRBV19,TRBD1,TRBJ2-1,.,CASSIRDRGPGSYNEQFF,TGTGCCAGTAGTATAAGAGACAGGGGGCCCGGCTCCTACAATGAGCAGTTCTTC
TRBV5-5,.,TRBJ1-5,.,CASSSGGSNQPQHF,TGTGCCAGCAGCTCTGGGGGAAGCAATCAGCCCCAGCATTTT
TRBV7-9,.,TRBJ1-1,once,CASSLQGSTEAFF,TGTGCCAGCAGCTTACAGGGTTCCACTGAAGCTTTCTTT
TRBV7-9,.,TRBJ1-4,.,CASSLRKWGRNEKLFF,TGTGCCAGCAGCTTAAGAAAGTGGGGACGAAATGAAAAACTGTTTTTT
TRBV14,.,TRBJ2-4,.,CASSRQLGNIQYF,TGTGCCAGCAGCCGCCAGCTCGGAAACATTCAGTACTTC
TRBV29-1,.,TRBJ2-1,once,CSVEEGRGYEQFF,TGCAGCGTTGAAGAAGGAAGGGGTTATGAGCAGTTCTTC
TRBV2,.,TRBJ1-1,.,CASRKHLNTEAFF,TGTGCCAGCAGGAAACATTTGAACACTGAAGCTTTCTTT
TRBV6-1,.,TRBJ1-5,.,CASKTSGDNQPQHF,TGTGCCAGCAAAACCTCAGGGGACAATCAGCCCCAGCATTTT
TRBV29-1,TRBD1,TRBJ2-2,many,CSVDTGTGGVTGELFF,TGCAGCGTGGATACCGGGACAGGGGGCGTCACCGGGGAGCTGTTTTTT
TRBV11-3,.,TRBJ2-7,.,CASSLAHEQYF,TGTGCCAGCAGCTTAGCGCACGAGCAGTACTTC
TRBV9,TRBD2,TRBJ2-5,.,CASSVASGGVIETQYF,TGTGCCAGCAGCGTAGCTAGCGGGGGGGTTATAGAGACCCAGTACTTC
TRBV10-2,TRBD1,TRBJ2-7,.,CASSGTGGAEQYF,TGCGCCAGCAGTGGGACAGGGGGCGCCGAGCAGTACTTC
TRBV27,TRBD1,TRBJ2-7,.,CASSLLRGTSYEQYF,TGTGCCAGCAGTTTGCTCAGGGGGACCTCCTACGAGCAGTACTTC
TRBV11-3,.,TRBJ2-7,.,CASSRIEANSYEQYF,TGTGCCAGCAGCCGAATCGAGGCCAACTCCTACGAGCAGTACTTC
TRBV6-5,.,TRBJ1-1,.,CASSYSERAGTEAFF,TGTGCCAGCAGTTACTCCGAACGCGCGGGAACTGAAGCTTTCTTT
TRBV5-1,.,TRBJ1-1,.,CASSLMDQNTEAFF,TGCGCCAGCAGCTTGATGGATCAGAACACTGAAGCTTTCTTT
TRBV9,.,TRBJ2-5,.,CASSVRTGLPGETQYF,TGTGCCAGCAGCGTTCGAACGGGCCTCCCGGGGGAGACCCAGTACTTC
TRBV28,.,TRBJ2-7,.,CASSLSGYYEQYF,TGTGCCAGCAGTTTAAGCGGTTACTACGAGCAGTACTTC
TRBV1,.,TRBJ2-5,.,CTSSRPPPRTSGTKQQETQYF,TGCACCAGCAGCCGCCCCCCCCCTCGGACTAGCGGGACAAAGCAACAAGAGACCCAGTACTTC
TRBV6-6,.,TRBJ2-5,.,CASNLGARGETQYF,TGTGCCAGCAACCTGGGGGCTCGGGGAGAGACCCAGTACTTC
TRBV4-1,.,TRBJ1-2,.,CASSSFDSSFGYTF,TGCGCCAGCAGCTCCTTCGACAGTTCGTTTGGCTACACCTTC
TRBV6-1,.,TRBJ1-5,medium-sized,CASSDRANQPQHF,TGTGCCAGCAGTGACAGGGCCAATCAGCCCCAGCATTTT
TRBV2,.,TRBJ2-5,.,CASSEQGLQETQYF,TGTGCCAGCAGTGAACAGGGCCTCCAAGAGACCCAGTACTTC
TRBV5-1,TRBD1,TRBJ2-1,.,CASSQDRGLGYEQFF,TGCGCCAGCAGCCAAGACAGGGGGTTAGGCTATGAGCAGTTCTTC
TRBV5-1,.,TRBJ2-7,.,CASSRRWGDEQYF,TGCGCCAGCAGCCGCCGTTGGGGGGACGAGCAGTACTTC
TRBV11-2,.,TRBJ1-1,once,CASSPQPGGLLSEGAFF,TGTGCCAGCAGCCCGCAGCCCGGGGGACTGCTGTCAGAGGGAGCTTTCTTT
TRBV9,TRBD1,TRBJ1-3,.,CASSVTGSSGNTIYF,TGTGCCAGCAGCGTGACAGGGTCGTCTGGAAACACCATATATTTT
TRBV20-1,TRBD1,TRBJ2-7,.,CSAGQGDEQHF,TGCAGTGCTGGACAGGGCGACGAGCAGCACTTC
TRBV9,.,TRBJ1-2,.,CASSVGGPASTGYTF,TGTGCCAGCAGCGTAGGGGGGCCAGCTTCGACAGGCTACACCTTC
TRBV11-3,.,TRBJ2-7,.,CASSLIGRLWDEQYF,TGTGCCAGCAGCTTAATTGGGAGGCTATGGGACGAGCAGTACTTC
TRBV6-5,.,TRBJ2-5,.,CASSRRGWETQYF,TGTGCCAGCAGTCGCCGGGGGTGGGAGACCCAGTACTTC
TRBV18,TRBD2,TRBJ2-5,once,CASSPREQETQYF,TGTGCCAGCTCACCGCGGGAGCAAGAGACCCAGTACTTC
TRBV30,.,TRBJ1-2,few,CAWSPSSDYGYTF,TGTGCCTGGAGTCCTAGCAGTGACTATGGCTACACCTTC
TRBV5-1,.,TRBJ2-7,.,CASSLPPRNEQYF,TGCGCCAGCAGCTTACCCCCAAGGAACGAGCAGTACTTC